This TCR beta chain was observed in a study of regulatory T cells in long-lasting Graves disease. The time point: persistent/refractory GD, antithyroid drugs over 5 years with positive TRAb. From PBMCs, RNA was extracted and then used to make the TCR library. V gave up 5 bases and J gave up 4 bases, with 15 bases separating them. There are 15 residues in the CDR3. Germline V lookup: CDR1 MNHNS, CDR2 SASEGT. HTBI primers from iRepertoire and Arm-PCR of CDR3 regions yielded the TCR beta libraries. Each CDR3 protein is one row after TCRdb ran MiXCR on the multiplex PCR reads. This table has around 450,000 distinct CDR3 sequences, 20% to 25% appearing once.

Sequencing was performed on peripheral blood mononuclear cells (PBMCs), taken when the disease was refractory, from a patient treated with antithyroid drugs. This clonotype was sampled from a female donor with Graves disease. The chain combines TRBV6-1 with TRBJ1-5, with a weak D call TRBD1 (6 bases). CDR3 loop: CASSKLQGSNQPQHF. The CDR3, as DNA: TGTGCCAGCAGTAAACTACAGGGTTCTAATCAGCCCCAGCATTTT.